This T cell receptor (beta chain) was found in a study of response to subunit inactivated influenza vaccine. With respect to this clonotype: Its antigen is still unknown.

Via MiXCR, TCRdb re-called the RT-PCR reads, giving one row per CDR3 protein. The sample yields about 580,000 distinct CDR3 sequences, around 13% seen once. V lost 4 bases to trimming and J lost 7 bases, with 16 bases between them. The CDR3 covers 14 residues. CDR1 and CDR2 (germline): SGHRS, YFSETQ. Study-wide findings and caveats: The authors suggested that every seasonal influenza vaccination recruits few new T cells.

The chain employs TRBV5-1 and TRBJ2-3; either TRBD1 or TRBD2 may fit D (5 bases each). Material: PBMCs from blood, obtained 11 to 12 days after vaccination. The receptor comes from a man aged 45-65 years who received an inactivated influenza vaccine. CDR3 region: CASSAEGRANTQYF. In DNA form, the CDR3 reads TGCGCCAGCAGCGCCGAGGGGCGGGCGAATACGCAGTATTTT.